This T cell receptor (beta chain) was sequenced for a study of OX40 agonist ivuxolimab in advanced cancers. The method was immunoSEQ multiplex PCR; TCRdb's version includes in-frame clones alone and lacks a portion of them. Seen here are about 79,000 clones, about 90% observed once, and the top ten hold 0.53%. The CDR3 contains 16 residues. The V end lost 5 bases, the J end lost 0 bases, and 11 bases lay between the germline ends. Looked up from germline, CDR1 is LNHDA and CDR2 is SQIVND (reference sequence). The chain carries TRBV19 and TRBJ2-6; possibly TRBD2 for D (5 bases). The sequencing used CD4+ or CD8+ T cells sorted from blood, collected in a trial of the OX40 agonist ivuxolimab. The sequence derives from an adult with an advanced solid tumor such as melanoma, head and neck, liver or kidney cancer. The CDR3 region is CASSPRRDSGANVLTF. The CDR3 DNA is TGTGCCAGTAGTCCTAGACGGGACTCTGGGGCCAACGTCCTGACTTTC.